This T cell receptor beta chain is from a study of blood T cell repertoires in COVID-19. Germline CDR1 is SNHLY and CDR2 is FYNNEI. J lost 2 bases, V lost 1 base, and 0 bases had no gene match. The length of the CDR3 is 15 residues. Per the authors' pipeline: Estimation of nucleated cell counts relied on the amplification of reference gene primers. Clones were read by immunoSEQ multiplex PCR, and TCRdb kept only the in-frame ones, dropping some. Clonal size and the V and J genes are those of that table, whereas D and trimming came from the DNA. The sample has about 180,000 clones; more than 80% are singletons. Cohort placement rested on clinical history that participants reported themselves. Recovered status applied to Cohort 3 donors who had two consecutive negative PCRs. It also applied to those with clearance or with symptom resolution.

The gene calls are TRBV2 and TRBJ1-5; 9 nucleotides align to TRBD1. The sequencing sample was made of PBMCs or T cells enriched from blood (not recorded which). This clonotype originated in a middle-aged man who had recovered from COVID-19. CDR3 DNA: TGTGCCAGCAGTGAAGGGACAGGGGGCAATCAGCCCCAGCATTTT. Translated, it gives CASSEGTGGNQPQHF.